Each of the 18 T cell receptor beta chains below was sequenced from the same sample in a study of sequential checkpoint blockade in melanoma. Described treatment: randomized to nivolumab then ipilimumab (arm A) or the reverse (arm B). Only in-frame clones appear in the TCRdb table, and some are missing; sequencing was by immunoSEQ multiplex PCR. This sample has several thousand clones, with around 50% found just once. Here the sequenced sample was CD8+ T cells sorted from blood (inferred from file names), taken from a patient given nivolumab and ipilimumab in sequence. The receptors come from a human donor with melanoma.

This chain links TRBV28 with TRBJ1-5; the D gene is possibly TRBD1 (6 bases). V lost 5 bases and J lost 14, with 16 bases in between. The germline gives CDR1 MDHEN, CDR2 SYDVKM. The CDR3 has 12 residues. The CDR3: CASSARDTGKHF. The CDR3 nucleotides read TGTGCCAGCAGTGCCCGGGACACCGGTAAGCATTTT.

The gene calls are TRBV10-3 and TRBJ2-5, with 11 bases lining up with TRBD2. Germline CDR1 is ENHRY and CDR2 is SYGVKD. V shed 6 bases and J 5 bases; nucleotides not matched to a gene: 8. The CDR3 extends over 15 amino acids. CDR3 region: CAIRTSGGAGETQYF. As DNA, the CDR3 is TGTGCCATCAGAACTAGCGGGGGCGCCGGTGAGACCCAGTACTTC.

The chain carries TRBV29-1 and TRBJ2-7; 11 bases align to TRBD2. Germline V lookup: CDR1 SQVTM, CDR2 ANQGSEA. Trimming at V came to 5 bases and at J to 3 bases, leaving 3 bases not matched to a gene. The CDR3 extends over 13 amino acids. For the CDR3, the DNA is TGCAGCGTTCAACTAGCGGGGGTCTACGAGCAGTACTTC. It yields the protein CSVQLAGVYEQYF.

This clone was detected a few times. Compared with germline, one end of the junction differs, possibly owing to a read error. The rearrangement joins TRBV5-6 to TRBJ2-1, with 9 bases that match TRBD1. The CDR3 spans 15 residues. Germline CDR1 is SGHDT and CDR2 is YYEEEE. The CDR3 loop reads CASSLGDRAYSEQFF. CDR3 coding DNA: TGTGCCAGCAGCTTGGGGGACAGGGCCTACAGTGAGCAGTTCTTC.

The chain carries TRBV27 and TRBJ2-7, with D perhaps matching TRBD1 (5 bases). The CDR3 consists of 15 residues. Germline-derived CDR1 and CDR2 are MNHEY and SMNVEV (reference sequence). V lost 2 bases and J lost 2, with 13 bases in between. CDR3 DNA sequence: TGTGCCAGCAGTTTAGGGGCGGATCCTCCCTACGAGCAGTACTTC. It codes for CASSLGADPPYEQYF.

The chain recombines TRBV9 with TRBJ1-5; D is unclear. The germline gives CDR1 SGDLS, CDR2 YYNGEE. This CDR3 region has 15 residues. V lost 3 bases to trimming and J lost 0 bases, with 10 bases between them. Written as DNA, the CDR3 is TGTGCCAGCAGCGCGGGTGGGTATAGCAATCAGCCCCAGCATTTT. Residues: CASSAGGYSNQPQHF. Full variable domain (outside the CDR3, taken from reference TRBV9 and TRBJ1-5): DSGVTQTPKHLITATGQRVTLRCSPRSGDLSVYWYQQSLDQGLQFLIQYYNGEERAKGNILERFSAQQFPDLHSELNLSSLELGDSALYFCASSAGGYSNQPQHFGDGTRLSIL.

This rearrangement joins TRBV27 to TRBJ1-5; TRBD1 matches at 7 bases. CDR1 and CDR2 from the germline V gene are MNHEY and SMNVEV (reference sequence). There are 12 residues in the CDR3. Trimming at V came to 8 bases and at J to 6 bases, leaving 4 bases not matched to a gene. DNA of the CDR3: TGTGCCAGCCGACAGGGAAGTCAGCCCCAGCATTTT. Protein product: CASRQGSQPQHF.

The CDR3 DNA reads TGTGCCAGCAGCTTAGGGGAGGCGGACTCCCACTACGAGCAGTACTTC. It encodes CASSLGEADSHYEQYF. J is TRBJ2-7 and V is TRBV11-2, with a weak D call TRBD2 (6 bases). Germline assignment: CDR1 SGHAT and CDR2 FQNNGV. V lost 1 base and J lost 3, with 16 bases in between. CDR3 size: 16 residues.

This clone was seen a single time. The genes are TRBV5-8 and TRBJ2-6, with a weak D call TRBD1 (6 bases). Trimming cost V 1 base and J 4 bases, with 9 bases left between them. This CDR3 is built from 15 residues. Germline V lookup: CDR1 SGHTS, CDR2 YDEGEE. CDR3 protein: CASSLTGTGANVLTF. DNA for the CDR3: TGTGCCAGCAGCTTGACCGGGACAGGGGCCAACGTCCTGACTTTC.

This clone was picked up one time. The V gene is TRBV7-2, the J gene TRBJ1-1; D perhaps matches TRBD1 (5 bases). Germline loops: CDR1 SGHTA, CDR2 FQGNSA. The CDR3 has 15 amino acids. The V end lost 1 base, the J end lost 12 bases, and 21 bases lay between the germline ends. DNA for the CDR3: TGTGCCAGCAGCTTAGACGTCGGTCTTGCGGGGGAAACTTTCTTT. Translated, it gives CASSLDVGLAGETFF.

J is TRBJ1-1 and V is TRBV4-3, with D hard to call. Germline assignment: CDR1 LGHNA and CDR2 YSLEER. The CDR3 runs 14 residues. Between the trimmed V and J ends, which lost 0 bases and 3 bases, there was a span of 8 bases. CDR3 region: CASSQEKGDTEAFF. CDR3 nucleotide sequence: TGCGCCAGCAGCCAAGAGAAGGGAGACACTGAAGCTTTCTTT.

This clone has only a few counts. The chain links TRBV27 to TRBJ2-3; TRBD1 agrees at 11 bases. V was pared by 2 bases and J by 4 bases, with 8 bases of the junction left unmatched. In germline, CDR1 is MNHEY, CDR2 SMNVEV (reference sequence). The CDR3 loop spans 17 amino acids. The CDR3 loop reads CASSLGGTGGGPDTQYF. The CDR3 nucleotides are TGTGCCAGCAGTTTAGGTGGGACAGGGGGGGGTCCAGATACGCAGTATTTT.

This clone is labeled medium-sized. This chain connects TRBV4-3 to TRBJ1-2; the match to TRBD1 covers 10 bases. V shed 0 bases and J 8 bases; nucleotides not matched to a gene: 3. CDR1 LGHNA and CDR2 YSLEER come from the germline V gene. The CDR3 contains 14 residues. The CDR3: CASSQEDRGEGYTF. The CDR3 DNA sequence: TGCGCCAGCAGCCAAGAGGACAGGGGGGAGGGCTACACCTTC.

This clone was counted between two and nine times. The V gene is TRBV28, the J gene TRBJ1-2, with D uncertain. Germline V lookup: CDR1 MDHEN, CDR2 SYDVKM. The CDR3 consists of 15 residues. V gave up 5 bases and J gave up 5 bases, with 18 bases separating them. The CDR3 spells CASSTIRRYLYGYTF. CDR3 in DNA: TGTGCCAGCAGTACGATCCGCAGGTACCTATATGGCTACACCTTC.

The chain joins TRBV4-1 to TRBJ2-7, with unresolved D. The CDR3 contains 13 residues. The V end lost 0 bases, the J end lost 0 bases, and 3 bases lay between the germline ends. Per the germline V gene, CDR1 is MGHRA and CDR2 is YSYEKL. CDR3 region: CASSQDISYEQYF. As DNA, the CDR3 is TGCGCCAGCAGCCAAGACATCTCCTACGAGCAGTACTTC.

V and J are TRBV4-3 and TRBJ2-7; a weak D match, TRBD2 (6 bases). Germline V gene data show CDR1 as LGHNA and CDR2 as YSLEER. V lost 4 bases and J 3 bases, leaving 10 bases between the germline ends. The CDR3 is 13 amino acids. Written as DNA, the CDR3 is TGCGCCAGCAGCCCGGGACTTAGCTACGAGCAGTACTTC. Protein sequence: CASSPGLSYEQYF.

This clone was observed a few times. This sequence joins TRBV7-6 and TRBJ1-6; the match to TRBD1 covers 8 bases. From germline, CDR1 is SGHVS and CDR2 FNYEAQ. The trim removed 4 bases at V and 9 bases at J, leaving 5 bases unmatched. This CDR3 region has 14 residues. Here the CDR3 reads CASSSDRGLSPLHF. The CDR3 DNA follows: TGTGCCAGCAGCTCCGACAGGGGACTTTCACCCCTCCACTTT.

The genes are TRBV29-1 and TRBJ2-7; 8 nucleotides align to TRBD1. The CDR3 length is 13 residues. Trimming took 6 bases from V and 5 from J; bases not matched to a gene: 9. Germline CDR1 is SQVTM and CDR2 is ANQGSEA. CDR3 nucleotides: TGCAGCGTGGACAGGGTAGGGACCCACGAGCAGTACTTC. Translated: CSVDRVGTHEQYF.